This T cell receptor beta chain was identified during a study of OX40 agonist ivuxolimab in advanced cancers. Remarks on this clone: What it recognizes is unknown.

Sequencing used immunoSEQ multiplex PCR; TCRdb keeps in-frame clones, though not all of them. The sample shows more than 95,000 clones, 80% to 95% of them seen only once. Germline V gene sequence: CDR1 LGHNA, CDR2 YNFKEQ. The CDR3 consists of 15 residues. V was shortened by 6 bases and J by 5 bases, with 17 bases between the two germline ends. Study-level points and caveats: Expanded clones were, on average, more numerous among CD8+ T cells than CD4+.

The genes are TRBV4-2 and TRBJ2-1; D is possibly TRBD1 or TRBD2 (6 bases each). Sequenced here: CD4+ or CD8+ T cells sorted from blood, sampled in a trial of the OX40 agonist ivuxolimab. The sequence was obtained from an adult with an advanced solid tumor such as melanoma, head and neck, liver or kidney cancer. In DNA form, the CDR3 reads TGTGCCAGCAGGCCTACCCCAGGGGAGGACAATGAGCAGTTCTTC. Translated, it gives CASRPTPGEDNEQFF.